A single sample gave rise to the 30 T cell receptor beta chains below, sequenced in a study of blood T cell repertoires in COVID-19 (dated by TCRdb to about 2020). The library relied on the immunoSEQ multiplex PCR assay. This immuneACCESS table, as held by TCRdb, lists in-frame sequences with V and J called but not all clones. Of the missing ones, under half trace to an unresolved V gene in checked studies; the others have no known cause. This sample gives 110,000 to 150,000 clones in total; around 89% of them show up just once. Jointly, the top ten make up approximately 3% of the sample. Sequencing was performed on peripheral blood. The receptors derive from a woman in her sixties with active COVID-19.

This clone came up a few times. The chain is built from TRBV30 and TRBJ1-2; TRBD1 aligns across 7 bases. With V trimmed by 4 bases and J by 7 bases, 12 bases remained unmatched. This CDR3 is built from 14 residues. Per the germline V gene, CDR1 is GTSNPN and CDR2 is SVGIG (reference sequence). The CDR3 bases are TGTGCCTGGACCACAAGGTCGACAGGGAGTGGCTACACCTTC. It specifies CAWTTRSTGSGYTF.

The chain couples TRBV11-2 to TRBJ2-3, with TRBD2 identical over 12 bases. V was clipped by 5 bases and J by 1 base; unmatched bases: 13. The germline CDR1 and CDR2 sequences are SGHAT and FQNNGV. The CDR3 is 19 residues long. The CDR3 bases are TGTGCCAGCAGCCGTCGACTGACTAGCGGGAGTGGTGGCACAGATACGCAGTATTTT. Translation: CASSRRLTSGSGGTDTQYF.

J is TRBJ2-4 and V is TRBV6-1, with D perhaps TRBD1 (5 bases). CDR1 and CDR2 from the germline V gene are MNHNS and SASEGT. The length of the CDR3 is 15 residues. The V end was cut by 3 bases, the J end by 2 bases, with 11 bases between. CDR3 sequence: CASSEAGSPKNIQYF. The CDR3, as DNA: TGTGCCAGCAGTGAGGCAGGGTCACCCAAAAACATTCAGTACTTC.

The genes are TRBV14 and TRBJ1-1, with TRBD1 identical over 8 bases. The CDR3 covers 15 residues. From germline, CDR1 is SGHDN and CDR2 FVKESK. J was trimmed by 5 bases and V by 1 base; bases with no gene match: 6. DNA for the CDR3: TGTGCCAGCAGCCAAGGAGCCAGGGGGCAAACTGAAGCTTTCTTT. Its protein product is CASSQGARGQTEAFF.

The CDR3 DNA is TGTGCCAGTAGTATTCCGGGACAGGGGTCCCACGAGCAGTACTTC. Residues: CASSIPGQGSHEQYF. The chain joins TRBV19 to TRBJ2-7, with 10 nucleotides matching TRBD1. This CDR3 contains 15 residues. Losses at the gene ends were 3 bases for V and 5 bases for J; bases not matched to a gene: 7. Germline CDR1 is LNHDA and CDR2 is SQIVND (reference sequence).

V and J are TRBV5-1 and TRBJ2-7; TRBD1 matches 9 bases. The germline V gene encodes CDR1 SGHRS and CDR2 YFSETQ. CDR3 length: 14 amino acids. With 4 bases clipped from V and 1 base from J, the junction kept 3 bases outside the gene matches. The CDR3 is CASSTGQGSYEQYF. The CDR3 DNA follows: TGCGCCAGCAGCACCGGACAGGGGTCCTACGAGCAGTACTTC.

V is TRBV4-1 and J is TRBJ2-6, with TRBD1 matching over 9 bases. Per the germline V gene, CDR1 is MGHRA and CDR2 is YSYEKL. The CDR3 has 17 residues. V was pared by 7 bases and J by 2 bases, with 9 bases of the junction left unmatched. CDR3 in amino acids: CASTHHRGPAGANVLTF. Written as DNA, the CDR3 is TGCGCCAGCACTCACCACAGGGGGCCTGCTGGGGCCAACGTCCTGACTTTC.

The chain employs TRBV5-6 and TRBJ2-1; 8 nucleotides agree with TRBD2. Germline trimming cut 0 bases from V and 7 bases from J; bases unmatched to any gene: 6. The germline V gene has CDR1 SGHDT and CDR2 YYEEEE. The CDR3 runs to 15 residues. CDR3: CASSLGLAGSNEQFF. The CDR3, as DNA: TGTGCCAGCAGCTTGGGCCTAGCGGGTTCAAATGAGCAGTTCTTC. The variable domain in full, with the rest retrieved from reference TRBV5-6 and TRBJ2-1, is DAGVTQSPTHLIKTRGQQVTLRCSPKSGHDTVSWYQQALGQGPQFIFQYYEEEERQRGNFPDRFSGHQFPNYSSELNVNALLLGDSALYLCASSLGLAGSNEQFFGPGTRLTVL.

This chain links TRBV28 with TRBJ2-3; D remains ambiguous. This CDR3 comprises 12 residues. V lost 5 bases to trimming and J lost 3 bases, with 6 bases between them. Germline V lookup: CDR1 MDHEN, CDR2 SYDVKM. The CDR3 nucleotides read TGTGCCAGCAGTCTTAGTACAGATACGCAGTATTTT. Translation gives CASSLSTDTQYF.

The gene calls are TRBV19 and TRBJ2-1, with TRBD2 identical over 9 bases. V shed 3 bases and J 0 bases; nucleotides not matched to a gene: 9. The CDR3 has 18 amino acids. CDR1 is LNHDA, CDR2 SQIVND, per germline (reference sequence). CDR3 nucleotide sequence: TGTGCCAGTAGTATCAGCTCGACTAGCGGCCTCTCCTACAATGAGCAGTTCTTC. It encodes CASSISSTSGLSYNEQFF.

This clone was counted a few times. The chain employs TRBV6-6 and TRBJ1-2, with a possible D match to TRBD1 (6 bases). Germline assignment: CDR1 MNHNY and CDR2 SVGAGI (reference sequence). V shed 2 bases and J shed 10 bases, with 17 bases lying between them. The CDR3 sequence is 14 residues long. Here the CDR3 DNA reads TGTGCCAGCAGTTACCGGGGGGGCCTCCCGGACTACACCTTC. The encoded protein is CASSYRGGLPDYTF.

This rearrangement joins TRBV19 to TRBJ1-5, with a possible D match to TRBD1 (5 bases). The CDR3 is 13 amino acids. The germline V gene encodes CDR1 LNHDA and CDR2 SQIVND (reference sequence). V lost 3 bases and J 5 bases, leaving 8 bases between the germline ends. In nucleotides, the CDR3 is TGTGCCAGTAGTATGACAGACGATCAGCCCCAGCATTTT. Amino acids: CASSMTDDQPQHF.

This clone was recorded only once. The rearrangement links TRBV18 to TRBJ2-1; the D is unclear. The CDR3 has 13 residues. Germline CDR1 and CDR2: KGHSH and LQKENI. Trimming cost V 1 base and J 5 bases, with 6 bases left between them. The CDR3 DNA sequence: TGTGCCAGCTCACCACTCCTTGACAATGAGCAGTTCTTC. Encoded protein: CASSPLLDNEQFF.

V and J are TRBV14 and TRBJ2-7; a weak D match, TRBD1 (6 bases). This CDR3 region has 15 residues. Germline V CDR1 and CDR2: SGHDN, FVKESK. Trimming took 6 bases from V and 3 from J, leaving 18 bases between them. The chain's CDR3 is CASSSHRVPLYEQYF. In DNA form, the CDR3 reads TGTGCCAGCAGTTCCCACAGGGTACCCCTCTACGAGCAGTACTTC.

The chain joins TRBV7-2 to TRBJ2-1; 7 bases are shared with TRBD2. This CDR3 spans 15 amino acids. Looked up from germline, CDR1 is SGHTA and CDR2 is FQGNSA. The V segment lost 3 bases and the J segment 1 base; nucleotides outside the gene matches: 3. The CDR3: CASSFRRGSYNEQFF. For the CDR3, the DNA is TGTGCCAGCAGCTTTCGGCGGGGGTCCTACAATGAGCAGTTCTTC.

The chain is built from TRBV7-3 and TRBJ2-1; D possibly corresponds to TRBD1 (6 bases). Germline V gives CDR1 SGHTA, CDR2 FQGTGA. CDR3 length: 15 residues. Trimming took 5 bases from V and 9 from J, leaving 20 bases between them. The CDR3 coding sequence is TGTGCCAGCAGCCCCTACCGCCAGGGGCAGGGTGAGCAGTTCTTC. Translating it yields CASSPYRQGQGEQFF.

Comment on this clone: The germline gene is not matched at one end of the junction; a read error may be the cause. The V call is TRBV28, the J call TRBJ2-7, with 9 bases identical to TRBD2. Germline values: CDR1 MDHEN, CDR2 SYDVKM. The CDR3 length is 13 residues. CDR3 in amino acids: CASRGMSSGKGNF. CDR3 coding DNA: TGTGCCAGCCGCGGGATGTCTAGCGGGAAGGGGAACTTC.

This chain links TRBV6-1 with TRBJ1-4; D remains unclear. The CDR3 covers 16 residues. V was clipped by 3 bases and J by 2 bases, with 13 bases between them. Germline CDR1 MNHNS, CDR2 SASEGT. The CDR3: CASSERRAATNEKLFF. Here the CDR3 DNA reads TGTGCCAGCAGTGAGAGGAGGGCCGCCACTAATGAAAAACTGTTTTTT.

This clone has just one count. The J gene is TRBJ2-1, the V gene TRBV18; TRBD2 aligns across 14 bases. CDR3 size: 18 residues. V shed 3 bases, J shed 7 bases, and the junction held 11 bases outside the gene matches. Germline V CDR1 and CDR2: KGHSH, LQKENI. Written as DNA, the CDR3 is TGTGCCAGCTCACCCTTACCGGGACTAGCGGGAGTATGGAATGAGCAGTTCTTC. It is translated as CASSPLPGLAGVWNEQFF.

This clone was detected a few times. The chain uses TRBV19 and TRBJ2-2, with no clear D. Trimming removed 0 bases from V and 7 bases from J, with 9 bases in between. CDR3 length: 14 amino acids. Germline CDR1 reads LNHDA; CDR2 reads SQIVND (reference sequence). The CDR3 DNA follows: TGTGCCAGTAGTATAGACCGGTTTGTCGGGGAGCTGTTTTTT. Its translation is CASSIDRFVGELFF.

The rearrangement links TRBV7-3 to TRBJ1-2; D is unclear. The V end lost 5 bases, the J end lost 3 bases, and 10 bases lay between the germline ends. The germline V gene has CDR1 SGHTA and CDR2 FQGTGA. The CDR3 loop spans 13 amino acids. CDR3 nucleotide sequence: TGTGCCAGCAGCAAGACCGGGGACTATGGCTACACCTTC. It yields the protein CASSKTGDYGYTF.

The V call is TRBV5-6, the J call TRBJ2-7, with 11 positions matching TRBD2. Germline CDR1 SGHDT, CDR2 YYEEEE. V lost 0 bases, J lost 4 bases, and 3 bases stayed unmatched. The CDR3 spans 15 residues. The CDR3: CASSLAGLAAYEQYF. The CDR3 DNA is TGTGCCAGCAGCTTGGCGGGACTAGCGGCGTACGAGCAGTACTTC.

V is TRBV18 and J is TRBJ1-3; D call uncertain. V was clipped by 4 bases and J by 8 bases, with 9 bases between them. Germline V gene sequence: CDR1 KGHSH, CDR2 LQKENI. The CDR3 totals 12 residues. The CDR3 sequence is CASSLGEDTIYF. CDR3 in DNA: TGTGCCAGCTCACTTGGGGAGGACACCATATATTTT.

The rearrangement links TRBV6-5 to TRBJ1-2, with TRBD1 matching 10 bases. The CDR3 is 16 amino acids. Germline V gives CDR1 MNHEY, CDR2 SVGAGI. Trimming cost V 4 bases and J 0 bases; bases outside gene matches: 5. The CDR3 sequence is CASSSDRGAANYGYTF. CDR3 DNA sequence: TGTGCCAGCAGTTCGGACAGGGGGGCCGCTAACTATGGCTACACCTTC.

The chain joins TRBV28 to TRBJ1-1; TRBD1 aligns across 9 bases. The CDR3 sequence is 15 residues long. Looked up from germline, CDR1 is MDHEN and CDR2 is SYDVKM. The V gene end was trimmed by 3 bases and the J gene end by 1 base; junction bases not matched to a gene: 3. CDR3 protein: CASSFGTGRNTEAFF. DNA of the CDR3: TGTGCCAGCAGTTTTGGGACAGGGCGGAACACTGAAGCTTTCTTT.

The CDR3 region is CASSFRIRREGTEAFF. In nucleotides, the CDR3 is TGTGCCAGCAGTTTCCGAATTAGGAGGGAGGGAACTGAAGCTTTCTTT. V usage is TRBV27 and J usage is TRBJ1-1, with unresolved D. The V end was cut by 3 bases, the J end by 5 bases, with 19 bases between. Germline V gives CDR1 MNHEY, CDR2 SMNVEV (reference sequence). The CDR3 length is 16 residues.

This chain links TRBV28 with TRBJ2-7, with a weak D call TRBD1 (6 bases). The CDR3 consists of 14 residues. CDR1 and CDR2 (germline): MDHEN, SYDVKM. Trimming took off 4 bases at V and 4 bases at J, with 14 bases between the two ends. CDR3 bases: TGTGCCAGCAGTTCGAGGACAGCCTCATACGAGCAGTACTTC. It encodes CASSSRTASYEQYF.

The rearrangement links TRBV28 to TRBJ1-2; TRBD1 matches 8 bases. J gave up 7 bases and V 5 bases, and 15 bases lay outside the gene matches. Germline CDR1 and CDR2: MDHEN and SYDVKM. The CDR3 spans 16 residues. The chain's CDR3 is CASSPGPGQGLGGYTF. CDR3 coding DNA: TGTGCCAGCAGTCCCGGCCCCGGACAGGGCCTTGGTGGCTACACCTTC.

The chain has TRBV28 and TRBJ1-1; TRBD1 matches 8 bases. The CDR3 runs 14 residues. Germline CDR1 is MDHEN and CDR2 is SYDVKM. Germline trimming cut 5 bases from V and 4 bases from J; bases unmatched to any gene: 6. The CDR3 region has the DNA TGTGCCAGCAGTCCTAGACAGGGGTTCACTGAAGCTTTCTTT. Translation gives CASSPRQGFTEAFF. Filled out from reference TRBV28 and TRBJ1-1, the complete variable domain reads DVKVTQSSRYLVKRTGEKVFLECVQDMDHENMFWYRQDPGLGLRLIYFSYDVKMKEKGDIPEGYSVSREKKERFSLILESASTNQTSMYLCASSPRQGFTEAFFGQGTRLTVV.

The J gene is TRBJ2-7, the V gene TRBV7-5; the table's D call, TRBD2, was not checked against the DNA. TRBV7-5 constitutes a pseudogene. The CDR3 length is 15 residues. CDR3 nucleotide sequence: TGTGTCAGAAGCTCACGCTTACTAGCGATCTACGAGCAGTACTTC. Protein product: CVRSSRLLAIYEQYF.